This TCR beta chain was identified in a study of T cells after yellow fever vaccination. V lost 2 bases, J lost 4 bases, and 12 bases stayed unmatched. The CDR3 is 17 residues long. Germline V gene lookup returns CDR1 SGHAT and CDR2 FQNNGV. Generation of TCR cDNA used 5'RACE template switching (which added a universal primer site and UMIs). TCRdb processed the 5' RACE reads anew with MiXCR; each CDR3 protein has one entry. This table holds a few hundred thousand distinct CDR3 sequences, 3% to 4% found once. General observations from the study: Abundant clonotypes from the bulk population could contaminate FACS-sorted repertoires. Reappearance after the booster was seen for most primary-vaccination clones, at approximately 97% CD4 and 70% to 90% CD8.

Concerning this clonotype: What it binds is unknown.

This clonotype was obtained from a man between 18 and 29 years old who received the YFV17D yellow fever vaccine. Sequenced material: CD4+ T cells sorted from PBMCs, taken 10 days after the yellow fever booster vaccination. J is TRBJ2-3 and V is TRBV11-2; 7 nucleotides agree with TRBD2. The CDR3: CASSLRLLVRGADTQYF. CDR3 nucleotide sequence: TGTGCCAGCAGCTTAAGGCTCCTCGTACGGGGGGCAGATACGCAGTATTTT.